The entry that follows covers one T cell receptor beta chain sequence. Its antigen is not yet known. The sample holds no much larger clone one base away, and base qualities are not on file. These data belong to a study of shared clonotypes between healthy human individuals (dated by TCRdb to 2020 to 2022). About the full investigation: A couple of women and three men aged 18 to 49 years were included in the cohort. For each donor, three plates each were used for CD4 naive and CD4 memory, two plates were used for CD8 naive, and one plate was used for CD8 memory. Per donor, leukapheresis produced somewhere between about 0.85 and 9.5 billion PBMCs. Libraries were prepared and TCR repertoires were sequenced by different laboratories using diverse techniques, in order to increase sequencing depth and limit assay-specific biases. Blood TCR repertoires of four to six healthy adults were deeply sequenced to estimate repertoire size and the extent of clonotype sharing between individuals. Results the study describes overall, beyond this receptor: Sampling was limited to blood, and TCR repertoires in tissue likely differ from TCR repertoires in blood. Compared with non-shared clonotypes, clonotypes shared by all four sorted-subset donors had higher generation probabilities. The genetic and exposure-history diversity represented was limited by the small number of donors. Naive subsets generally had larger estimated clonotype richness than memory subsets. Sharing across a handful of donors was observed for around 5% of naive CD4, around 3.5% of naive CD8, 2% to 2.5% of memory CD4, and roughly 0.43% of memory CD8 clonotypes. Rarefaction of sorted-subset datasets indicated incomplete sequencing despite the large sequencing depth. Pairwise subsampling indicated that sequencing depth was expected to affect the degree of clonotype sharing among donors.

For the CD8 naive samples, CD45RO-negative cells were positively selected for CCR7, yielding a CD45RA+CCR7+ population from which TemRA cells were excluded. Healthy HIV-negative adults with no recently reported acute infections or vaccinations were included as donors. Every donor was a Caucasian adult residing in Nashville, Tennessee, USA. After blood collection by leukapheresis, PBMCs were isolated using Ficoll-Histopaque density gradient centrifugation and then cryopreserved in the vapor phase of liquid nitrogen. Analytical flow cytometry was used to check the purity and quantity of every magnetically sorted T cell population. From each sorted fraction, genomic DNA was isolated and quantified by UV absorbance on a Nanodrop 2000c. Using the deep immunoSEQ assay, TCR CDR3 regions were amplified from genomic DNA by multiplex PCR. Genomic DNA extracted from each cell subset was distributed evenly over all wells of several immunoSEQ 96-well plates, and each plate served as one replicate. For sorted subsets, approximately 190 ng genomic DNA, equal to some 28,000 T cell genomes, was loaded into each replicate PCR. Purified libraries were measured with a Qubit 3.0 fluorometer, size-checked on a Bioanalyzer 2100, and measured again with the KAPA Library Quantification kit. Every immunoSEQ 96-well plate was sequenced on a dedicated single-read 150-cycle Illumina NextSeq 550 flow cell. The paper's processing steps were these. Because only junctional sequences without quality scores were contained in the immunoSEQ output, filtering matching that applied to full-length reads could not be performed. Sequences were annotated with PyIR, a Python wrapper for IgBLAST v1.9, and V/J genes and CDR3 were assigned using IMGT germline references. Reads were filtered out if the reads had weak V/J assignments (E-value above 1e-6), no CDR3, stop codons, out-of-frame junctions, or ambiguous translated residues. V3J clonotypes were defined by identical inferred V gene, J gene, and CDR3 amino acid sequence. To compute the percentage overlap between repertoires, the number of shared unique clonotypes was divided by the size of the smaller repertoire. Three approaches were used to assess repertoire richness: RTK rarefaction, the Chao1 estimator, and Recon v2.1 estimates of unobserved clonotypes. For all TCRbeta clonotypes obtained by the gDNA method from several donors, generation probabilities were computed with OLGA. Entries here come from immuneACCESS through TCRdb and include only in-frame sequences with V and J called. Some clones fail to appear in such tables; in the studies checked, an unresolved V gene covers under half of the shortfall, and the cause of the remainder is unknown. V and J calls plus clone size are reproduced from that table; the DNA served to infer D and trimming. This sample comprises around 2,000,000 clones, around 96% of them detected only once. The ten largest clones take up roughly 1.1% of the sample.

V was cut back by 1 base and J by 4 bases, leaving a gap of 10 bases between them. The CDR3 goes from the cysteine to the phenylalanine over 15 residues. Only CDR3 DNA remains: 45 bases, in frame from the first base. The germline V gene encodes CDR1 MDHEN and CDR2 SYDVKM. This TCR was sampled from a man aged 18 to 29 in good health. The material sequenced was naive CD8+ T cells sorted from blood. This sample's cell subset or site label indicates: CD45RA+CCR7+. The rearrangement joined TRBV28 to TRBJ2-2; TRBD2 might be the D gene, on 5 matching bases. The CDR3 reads CASSLSGMGTGELFF. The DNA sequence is TGTGCCAGCAGTTTATCGGGGATGGGCACCGGGGAGCTGTTTTTT.